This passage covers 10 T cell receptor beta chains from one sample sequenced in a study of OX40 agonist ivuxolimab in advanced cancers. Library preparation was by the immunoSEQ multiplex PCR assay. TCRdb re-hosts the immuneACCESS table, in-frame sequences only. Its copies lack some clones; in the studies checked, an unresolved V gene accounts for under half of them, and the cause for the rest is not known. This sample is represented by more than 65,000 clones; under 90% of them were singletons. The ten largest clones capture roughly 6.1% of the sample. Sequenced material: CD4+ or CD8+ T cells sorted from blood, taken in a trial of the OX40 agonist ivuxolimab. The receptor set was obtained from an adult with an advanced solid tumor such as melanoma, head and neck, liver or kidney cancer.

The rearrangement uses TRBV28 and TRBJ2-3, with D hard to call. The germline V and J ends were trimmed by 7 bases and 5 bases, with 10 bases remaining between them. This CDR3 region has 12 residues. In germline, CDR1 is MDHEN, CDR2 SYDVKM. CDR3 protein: CASTSFLDTQYF. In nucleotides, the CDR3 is TGTGCCAGCACCTCTTTCTTAGATACGCAGTATTTT.

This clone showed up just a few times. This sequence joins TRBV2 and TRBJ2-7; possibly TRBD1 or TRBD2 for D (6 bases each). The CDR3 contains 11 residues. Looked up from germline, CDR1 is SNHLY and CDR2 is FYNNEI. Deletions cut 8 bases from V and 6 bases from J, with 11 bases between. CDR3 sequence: CASLQGGEQYF. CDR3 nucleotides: TGTGCCAGCTTACAGGGAGGCGAGCAGTACTTC.

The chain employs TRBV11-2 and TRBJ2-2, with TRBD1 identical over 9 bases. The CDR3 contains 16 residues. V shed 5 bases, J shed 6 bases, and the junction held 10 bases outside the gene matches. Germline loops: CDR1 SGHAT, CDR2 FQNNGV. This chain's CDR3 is CASSPGAGQGSGELFF. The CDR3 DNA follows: TGTGCCAGCAGCCCAGGGGCGGGACAGGGCTCCGGGGAGCTGTTTTTT.

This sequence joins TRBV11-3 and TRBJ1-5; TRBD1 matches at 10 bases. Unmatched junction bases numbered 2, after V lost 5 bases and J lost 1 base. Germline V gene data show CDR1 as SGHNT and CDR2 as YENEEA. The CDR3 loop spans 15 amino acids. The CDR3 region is CASSLGQGSNQPQHF. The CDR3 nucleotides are TGTGCCAGCAGCCTGGGACAGGGGAGCAATCAGCCCCAGCATTTT.

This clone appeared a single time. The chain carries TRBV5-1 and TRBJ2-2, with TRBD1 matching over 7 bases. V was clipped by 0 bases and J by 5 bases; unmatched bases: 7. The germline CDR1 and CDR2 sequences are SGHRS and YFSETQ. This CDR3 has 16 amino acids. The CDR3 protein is CASSLAGTASTGELFF. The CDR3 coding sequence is TGCGCCAGCAGCTTGGCTGGGACAGCTAGTACCGGGGAGCTGTTTTTT.

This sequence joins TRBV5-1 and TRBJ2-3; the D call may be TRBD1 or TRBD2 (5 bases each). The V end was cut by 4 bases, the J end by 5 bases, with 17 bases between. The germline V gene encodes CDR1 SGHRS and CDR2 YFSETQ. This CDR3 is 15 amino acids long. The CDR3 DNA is TGCGCCAGCAGCCCAGCGCCAGGGAGAGGAGATACGCAGTATTTT. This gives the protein CASSPAPGRGDTQYF.

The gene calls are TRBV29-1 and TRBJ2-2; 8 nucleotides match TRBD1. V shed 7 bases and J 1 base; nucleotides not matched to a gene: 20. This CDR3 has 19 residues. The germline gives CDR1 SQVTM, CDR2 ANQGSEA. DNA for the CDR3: TGCAGCGGGCCGCCGTGGAGACAGGGGAACTTCGGGAACACCGGGGAGCTGTTTTTT. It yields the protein CSGPPWRQGNFGNTGELFF.

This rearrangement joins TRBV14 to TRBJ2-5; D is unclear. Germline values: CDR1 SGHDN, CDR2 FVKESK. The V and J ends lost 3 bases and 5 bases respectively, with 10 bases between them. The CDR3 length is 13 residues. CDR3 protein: CASSHLGSETQYF. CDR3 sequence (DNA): TGTGCCAGCAGCCATCTAGGGTCGGAGACCCAGTACTTC.

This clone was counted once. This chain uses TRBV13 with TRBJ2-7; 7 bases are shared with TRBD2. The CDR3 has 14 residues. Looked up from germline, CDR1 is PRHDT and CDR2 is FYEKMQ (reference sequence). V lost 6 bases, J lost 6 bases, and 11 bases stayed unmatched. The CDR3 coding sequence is TGTGCCAGCAGTCGACGAGCGGGGAGGGGCGAGCAGTACTTC. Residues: CASSRRAGRGEQYF.

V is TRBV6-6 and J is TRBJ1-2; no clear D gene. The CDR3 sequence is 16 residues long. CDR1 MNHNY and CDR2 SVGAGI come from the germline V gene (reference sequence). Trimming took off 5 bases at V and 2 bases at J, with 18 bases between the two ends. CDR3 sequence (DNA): TGTGCCAGCAGTAAACGGTCGGAAGGAACGAACTATGGCTACACCTTC. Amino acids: CASSKRSEGTNYGYTF.